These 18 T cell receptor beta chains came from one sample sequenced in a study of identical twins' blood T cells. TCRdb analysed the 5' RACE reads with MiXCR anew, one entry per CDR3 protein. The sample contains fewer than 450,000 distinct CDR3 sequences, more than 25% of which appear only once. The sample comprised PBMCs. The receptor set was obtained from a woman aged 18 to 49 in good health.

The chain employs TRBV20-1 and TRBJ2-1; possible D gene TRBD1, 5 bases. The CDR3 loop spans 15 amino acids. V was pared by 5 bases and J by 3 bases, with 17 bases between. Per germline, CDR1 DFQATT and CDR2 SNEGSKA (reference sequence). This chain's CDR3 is CSAPPAGSDYNEQFF. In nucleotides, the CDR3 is TGCAGTGCTCCCCCCGCAGGGTCGGACTACAATGAGCAGTTCTTC.

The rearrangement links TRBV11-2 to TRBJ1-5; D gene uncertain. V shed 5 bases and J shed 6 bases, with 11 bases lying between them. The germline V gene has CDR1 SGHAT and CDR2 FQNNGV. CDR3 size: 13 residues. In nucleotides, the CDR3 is TGTGCCAGCAGCCAGTTTATCGTTCAGCCCCAGCATTTT. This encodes CASSQFIVQPQHF. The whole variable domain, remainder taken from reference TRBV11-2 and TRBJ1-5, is EAGVAQSPRYKIIEKRQSVAFWCNPISGHATLYWYQQILGQGPKLLIQFQNNGVVDDSQLPKDRFSAERLKGVDSTLKIQPAKLEDSAVYLCASSQFIVQPQHFGDGTRLSIL.

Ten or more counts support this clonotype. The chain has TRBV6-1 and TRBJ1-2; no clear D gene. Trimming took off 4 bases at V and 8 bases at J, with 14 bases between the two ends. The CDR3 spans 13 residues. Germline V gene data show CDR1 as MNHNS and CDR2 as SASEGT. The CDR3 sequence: CASSVSGDSGYTF. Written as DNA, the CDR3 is TGTGCCAGCAGTGTCTCCGGGGATAGCGGCTACACCTTC.

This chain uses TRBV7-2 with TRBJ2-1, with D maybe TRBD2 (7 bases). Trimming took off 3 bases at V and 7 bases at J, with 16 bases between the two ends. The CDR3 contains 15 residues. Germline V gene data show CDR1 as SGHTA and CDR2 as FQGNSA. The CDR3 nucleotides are TGTGCCAGCAGCTTTTCTAGCGGAGGGGGTAATGAGCAGTTCTTC. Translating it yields CASSFSSGGGNEQFF. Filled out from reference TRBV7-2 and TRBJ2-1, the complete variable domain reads GAGVSQSPSNKVTEKGKDVELRCDPISGHTALYWYRQSLGQGLEFLIYFQGNSAPDKSGLPSDRFSAERTGGSVSTLTIQRTQQEDSAVYLCASSFSSGGGNEQFFGPGTRLTVL.

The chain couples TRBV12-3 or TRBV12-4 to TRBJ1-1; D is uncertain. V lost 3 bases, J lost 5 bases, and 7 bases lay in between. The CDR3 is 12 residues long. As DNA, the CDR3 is TGTGCCAGCAGTTTGCTCTCGACTGAAGCTTTCTTT. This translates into CASSLLSTEAFF.

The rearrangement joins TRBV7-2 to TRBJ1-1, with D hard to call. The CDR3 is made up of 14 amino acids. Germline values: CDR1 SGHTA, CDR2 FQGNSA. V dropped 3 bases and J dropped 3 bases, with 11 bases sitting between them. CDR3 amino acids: CASSLGGLYTEAFF. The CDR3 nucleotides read TGTGCCAGCAGCTTGGGAGGGCTTTACACTGAAGCTTTCTTT.

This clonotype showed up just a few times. CDR3 DNA sequence: TGTGCCAGCAGGGACAGGGGTGTTCAGCCCCAGCATTTT. It encodes CASRDRGVQPQHF. V gene TRBV12-3 or TRBV12-4 combines with J gene TRBJ1-5; 9 bases line up with TRBD1. The CDR3 spans 13 residues. With 6 bases clipped from V and 6 bases from J, the junction kept 3 bases outside the gene matches.

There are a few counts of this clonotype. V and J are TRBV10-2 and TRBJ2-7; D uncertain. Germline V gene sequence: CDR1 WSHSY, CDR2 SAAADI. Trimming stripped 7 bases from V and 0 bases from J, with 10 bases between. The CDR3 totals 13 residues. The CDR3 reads CASKLRSSYEQYF. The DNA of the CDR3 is TGCGCCAGCAAACTCAGGAGCTCCTACGAGCAGTACTTC.

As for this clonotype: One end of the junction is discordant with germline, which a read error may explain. CDR3: CVISEPGTGNTEAFF. CDR3 bases: TGTGTCATCAGTGAGCCCGGGACCGGCAACACTGAAGCTTTCTTT. The rearrangement joins TRBV10-3 to TRBJ1-1; TRBD1 might be the D (5 bases). Germline CDR1 reads ENHRY; CDR2 reads SYGVKD. CDR3 length: 15 residues.

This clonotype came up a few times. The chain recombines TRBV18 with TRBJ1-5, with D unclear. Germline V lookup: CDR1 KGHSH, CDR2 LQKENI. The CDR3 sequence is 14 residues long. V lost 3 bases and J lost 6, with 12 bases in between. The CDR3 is CASSPELLVQPQHF. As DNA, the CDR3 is TGTGCCAGCTCACCCGAATTGCTGGTTCAGCCCCAGCATTTT.

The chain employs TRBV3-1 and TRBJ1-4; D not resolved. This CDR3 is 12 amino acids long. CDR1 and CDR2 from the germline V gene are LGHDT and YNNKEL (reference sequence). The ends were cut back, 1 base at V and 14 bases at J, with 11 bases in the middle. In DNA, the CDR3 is TGTGCCAGCAGCCAAGGAAGGCGCGGGCTGTTTTTT. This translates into CASSQGRRGLFF.

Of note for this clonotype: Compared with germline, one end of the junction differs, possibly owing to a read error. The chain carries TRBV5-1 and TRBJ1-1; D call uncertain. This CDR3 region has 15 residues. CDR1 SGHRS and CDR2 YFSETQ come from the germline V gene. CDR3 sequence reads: CANSPRPDLNTEASF. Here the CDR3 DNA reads TGCGCCAACAGCCCTCGCCCAGATTTGAACACTGAAGCCTCCTTT. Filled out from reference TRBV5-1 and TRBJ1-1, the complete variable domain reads KAGVTQTPRYLIKTRGQQVTLSCSPISGHRSVSWYQQTPGQGLQFLFEYFSETQRNKGNFPGRFSGRQFSNSRSEMNVSTLELGDSALYLCANSPRPDLNTEASFGQGTRLTVV.

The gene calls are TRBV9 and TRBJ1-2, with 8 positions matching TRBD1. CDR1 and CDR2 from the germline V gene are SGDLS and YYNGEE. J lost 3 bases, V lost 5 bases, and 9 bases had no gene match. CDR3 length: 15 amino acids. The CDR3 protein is CASRRSPGQDYGYTF. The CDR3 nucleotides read TGTGCCAGCAGGAGGTCCCCGGGACAGGACTATGGCTACACCTTC.

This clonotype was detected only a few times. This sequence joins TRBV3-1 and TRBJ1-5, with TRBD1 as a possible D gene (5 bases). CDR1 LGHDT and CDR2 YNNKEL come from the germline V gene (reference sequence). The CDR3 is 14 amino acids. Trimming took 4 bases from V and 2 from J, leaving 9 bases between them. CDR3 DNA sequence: TGTGCCAGCAGCCTGGGGGAAGGCAATCAGCCCCAGCATTTT. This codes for CASSLGEGNQPQHF.

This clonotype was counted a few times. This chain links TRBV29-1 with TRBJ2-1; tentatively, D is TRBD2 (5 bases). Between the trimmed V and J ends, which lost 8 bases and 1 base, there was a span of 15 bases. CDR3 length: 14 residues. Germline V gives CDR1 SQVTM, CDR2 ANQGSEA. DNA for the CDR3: TGCAGCTCCAGGCTGGCGGGTTCCTACAATGAGCAGTTCTTC. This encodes CSSRLAGSYNEQFF.

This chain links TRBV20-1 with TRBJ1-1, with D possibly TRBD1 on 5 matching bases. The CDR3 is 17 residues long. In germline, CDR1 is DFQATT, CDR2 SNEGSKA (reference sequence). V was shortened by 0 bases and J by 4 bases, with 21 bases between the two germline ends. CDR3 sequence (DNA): TGCAGTGCTAGAGATCCTTTCCGGGACCCCCAAGGCACTGAAGCTTTCTTT. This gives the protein CSARDPFRDPQGTEAFF.

The chain's CDR3 is CASRGTYGYTF. DNA of the CDR3: TGTGCCAGCAGGGGAACCTATGGCTACACCTTC. The chain employs TRBV12-3 or TRBV12-4 and TRBJ1-2, with D hard to call. Trimming took off 6 bases at V and 4 bases at J, with 6 bases between the two ends. This CDR3 is 11 amino acids long.

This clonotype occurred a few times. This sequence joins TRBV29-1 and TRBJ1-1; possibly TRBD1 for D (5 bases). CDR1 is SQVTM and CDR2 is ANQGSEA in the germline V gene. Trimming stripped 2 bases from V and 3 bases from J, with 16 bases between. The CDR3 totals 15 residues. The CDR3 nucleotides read TGCAGCGTTGAATCGCGCTATCGGGGCGACACTGAAGCTTTCTTT. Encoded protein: CSVESRYRGDTEAFF.